This T cell receptor beta chain was observed in a study of blood T cell repertoires in COVID-19. Profiling relied on immunoSEQ multiplex PCR, and the TCRdb table lists in-frame clones only, not all of them. The sample holds 300,000 to 400,000 clones, about 88% seen once. This CDR3 comprises 15 residues. CDR1 is SGHTA and CDR2 is FQGTGA in the germline V gene. The V gene end was trimmed by 0 bases and the J gene end by 2 bases; junction bases not matched to a gene: 1. The sequence was obtained from a woman in her fifties or sixties with COVID-19, enrolled during active disease. V gene TRBV7-3 combines with J gene TRBJ1-2; 9 positions match TRBD1. The specimen sequenced was peripheral blood. The CDR3 loop is CASSLTGQGNYGYTF. In DNA form, the CDR3 reads TGTGCCAGCAGCTTAACCGGACAGGGGAACTATGGCTACACCTTC.